Listed below are T cell receptor beta chains from one sample, sequenced in a study of T cells expressing NK-cell markers. Reprocessing the 5' RACE reads, TCRdb reports a single entry for every CDR3 protein and omits DNA. Its table records 550,000 to 600,000 distinct CDR3 sequences. Sequencing was done on a sample of blood T cells: a sorted CD56 or NKG2C T cell subset, CD4+ or CD8+ T cells, or bulk PBMC T cells (not recorded which). Every receptor here comes from a young man in good health. Both conserved end residues are part of each CDR3.

TRBV20-1	TRBJ2-1	CSARTGDYNEQFF
TRBV6-5	TRBJ1-6	CASSYSLGQGGSPLHF
TRBV12-3/TRBV12-4	TRBJ1-5	CASSFSMGGGQPQHF
TRBV12-3/TRBV12-4	TRBJ2-5	CASTFGTDQETQYF
TRBV12-3/TRBV12-4	TRBJ2-3	CASRGRDGPYF
TRBV24-1	TRBJ2-2	CATSDTGTGPGLAVTGELFF
TRBV18	TRBJ2-1	CASSPYSDFSSYNEQFF
TRBV24-1	TRBJ2-3	CATSDDDRGGSDTQYF
TRBV5-1	TRBJ1-2	CASTRSDRANYGYTF
TRBV12-3/TRBV12-4	TRBJ1-6	CASRDEGLLYSPLHF
TRBV30	TRBJ1-2	CAWRKRGPNYGYTF
TRBV29-1	TRBJ2-3	CSVGPSDTQYF
TRBV11-2	TRBJ1-5	CASSLLGSRQPQHF
TRBV11-2	TRBJ2-3	CASSLVFAGSEDTQYF
TRBV2	TRBJ1-5	CASSPLDVGNQPQHF
TRBV11-1	TRBJ2-1	CASSFTSSGYNEQFF
TRBV20-1	TRBJ2-1	CSARDRDIYNEQFF
TRBV12-3/TRBV12-4	TRBJ2-3	CASSRGLGPTDTQYF
TRBV20-1	TRBJ2-7	CSARKLAVSYEQYF
TRBV4-2	TRBJ2-5	CASSQDFLAGTETQYF
TRBV5-1	TRBJ2-1	CASSSEGHSSYNEQFF
TRBV7-2	TRBJ2-1	CASPTGGEGNEQFF